The rows below give T cell receptor beta chains drawn from one sample of a study of T cell changes during pregnancy in multiple sclerosis. This table comes from immunoSEQ multiplex PCR, and its TCRdb copy is limited to in-frame clones, with some not included. The sample lists about 33,000 clones; approximately 90% were seen once. The material sequenced was CD4+ T cells from peripheral blood mononuclear cells, taken in the third trimester of pregnancy. Receptor source: a female donor in good health, enrolled as a control in a pregnancy study. The CDR3 runs from the conserved cysteine through the conserved F or W. The order of the fields is clone size, D gene, J gene, V gene, CDR3 protein, CDR3 DNA. A D gene is named only where the DNA matches it firmly. Size values are once, few and many counts, or a class for expanded clones, and some rows have none.

clone_size: .
d_call: TRBD1
j_call: TRBJ1-1
v_call: TRBV2
cdr3_aa: CASRIGQAVSTEAFF
cdr3_nt: TGTGCCAGCAGGATAGGACAGGCGGTCAGTACTGAAGCTTTCTTT

clone_size: .
d_call: .
j_call: TRBJ1-4
v_call: TRBV7-2
cdr3_aa: CASSRIGVNEKLFF
cdr3_nt: TGTGCCAGCAGCCGCATCGGAGTGAATGAAAAACTGTTTTTT

clone_size: .
d_call: .
j_call: TRBJ1-1
v_call: TRBV6-1
cdr3_aa: CASSEDRDTEAFF
cdr3_nt: TGTGCCAGCAGTGAGGACAGAGACACTGAAGCTTTCTTT

clone_size: .
d_call: .
j_call: TRBJ2-2
v_call: TRBV19
cdr3_aa: CASTLPTGMNTGELFF
cdr3_nt: TGTGCCAGTACCCTCCCTACAGGGATGAACACCGGGGAGCTGTTTTTT

clone_size: .
d_call: .
j_call: TRBJ2-1
v_call: TRBV5-4
cdr3_aa: CASSFGQVDNEQFF
cdr3_nt: TGTGCCAGCAGCTTTGGGCAGGTTGACAATGAGCAGTTCTTC

clone_size: .
d_call: TRBD2
j_call: TRBJ2-1
v_call: TRBV4-1
cdr3_aa: CASSAAGGRSGDEQFF
cdr3_nt: TGCGCCAGCAGCGCGGCGGGAGGGAGAAGTGGCGATGAGCAGTTCTTC

clone_size: once
d_call: .
j_call: TRBJ2-7
v_call: TRBV4-2
cdr3_aa: CASSQGGRGAGPYEQYF
cdr3_nt: TGTGCCAGCAGCCAAGGGGGCCGGGGGGCGGGACCCTACGAGCAGTACTTC

clone_size: once
d_call: TRBD1
j_call: TRBJ1-1
v_call: TRBV5-1
cdr3_aa: CASSVQGADTEAFF
cdr3_nt: TGCGCCAGCAGCGTGCAGGGGGCAGACACTGAAGCTTTCTTT

clone_size: .
d_call: TRBD1
j_call: TRBJ2-6
v_call: TRBV18
cdr3_aa: CASSRPTGAGANVLTF
cdr3_nt: TGTGCCAGCTCACGCCCGACAGGGGCTGGGGCCAACGTCCTGACTTTC

clone_size: .
d_call: .
j_call: TRBJ2-1
v_call: TRBV6-1
cdr3_aa: CASSDPRLGVNEQFF
cdr3_nt: TGTGCCAGCAGTGATCCGAGACTAGGAGTCAATGAGCAGTTCTTC

clone_size: .
d_call: TRBD1
j_call: TRBJ2-1
v_call: TRBV6-5
cdr3_aa: CASSYGTGDNEQFF
cdr3_nt: TGTGCCAGCAGTTATGGGACAGGAGACAATGAGCAGTTCTTC

clone_size: .
d_call: .
j_call: TRBJ2-7
v_call: TRBV19
cdr3_aa: CASSKMDGTYEQYF
cdr3_nt: TGTGCCAGTAGTAAAATGGACGGGACCTACGAGCAGTACTTC

clone_size: .
d_call: TRBD2
j_call: TRBJ2-3
v_call: TRBV7-2
cdr3_aa: CASSSPTLTSGKHTDTQYF
cdr3_nt: TGTGCCAGCAGCTCCCCGACATTGACTAGCGGCAAACACACAGATACGCAGTATTTT

clone_size: few
d_call: TRBD2
j_call: TRBJ2-7
v_call: TRBV18
cdr3_aa: CASSPGTSGIYEQYF
cdr3_nt: TGTGCCAGCTCGCCCGGGACTAGCGGTATCTACGAGCAGTACTTC

clone_size: .
d_call: .
j_call: TRBJ1-2
v_call: TRBV4-1
cdr3_aa: CASSQDLQPGYGYTF
cdr3_nt: TGCGCCAGCAGCCAAGATCTACAACCGGGCTATGGCTACACCTTC

clone_size: once
d_call: .
j_call: TRBJ2-7
v_call: TRBV7-2
cdr3_aa: CASSPVAGYEQYF
cdr3_nt: TGTGCCAGCAGCCCAGTGGCAGGCTACGAGCAGTACTTC

clone_size: .
d_call: .
j_call: TRBJ2-1
v_call: TRBV6-4
cdr3_aa: CASSNNEQFF
cdr3_nt: TGTGCCAGCAGCAACAATGAGCAGTTCTTC

clone_size: .
d_call: .
j_call: TRBJ2-1
v_call: TRBV7-8
cdr3_aa: CASSLDQGHYNEQFF
cdr3_nt: TGTGCCAGCAGCTTGGATCAGGGGCACTACAATGAGCAGTTCTTC

clone_size: .
d_call: TRBD1
j_call: TRBJ2-2
v_call: TRBV5-5
cdr3_aa: CASRTDRVLTGELFF
cdr3_nt: TGTGCCAGCAGAACGGACAGGGTGTTGACCGGGGAGCTGTTTTTT

clone_size: .
d_call: .
j_call: TRBJ2-2
v_call: TRBV5-6
cdr3_aa: CASSLEKPGELFF
cdr3_nt: TGTGCCAGCAGCTTGGAAAAGCCCGGGGAGCTGTTTTTT

clone_size: .
d_call: .
j_call: TRBJ2-7
v_call: TRBV11-2
cdr3_aa: CASSLGDKIYEQYF
cdr3_nt: TGTGCCAGCAGCTTAGGGGACAAGATCTACGAGCAGTACTTC

clone_size: .
d_call: TRBD1
j_call: TRBJ1-2
v_call: TRBV9
cdr3_aa: CASSPDRGYGYTF
cdr3_nt: TGTGCCAGCAGCCCGGACAGGGGCTATGGCTACACCTTC